The 21 T cell receptor beta chains below were found in one sample sequenced in a study of long-term antiretroviral therapy in people with HIV. The run of the v3.0 immunoSEQ assay was at survey level. TCRdb keeps only in-frame clones here, not all; method: immunoSEQ multiplex PCR. The sample shows roughly 40,000 clones, 85% to 90% of them seen only once. The sequences come from unsorted PBMCs, collected 3.1 years after starting antiretroviral therapy. These receptors were obtained from a woman in her fifties or sixties with HIV.

Here the CDR3 DNA reads TGTGCCAGCAGCGTAGTGAGCGGACTAAACACCGGGGAGCTGTTTTTT. As protein: CASSVVSGLNTGELFF. The rearrangement joins TRBV9 to TRBJ2-2; possible D gene TRBD2, 6 bases. This CDR3 is 16 amino acids long. Looked up from germline, CDR1 is SGDLS and CDR2 is YYNGEE. V was shortened by 0 bases and J by 2 bases, with 11 bases between the two germline ends.

This sequence joins TRBV19 and TRBJ1-6; possible D gene TRBD1, 5 bases. V lost 2 bases, J lost 8 bases, and 10 bases lay in between. Germline V gene sequence: CDR1 LNHDA, CDR2 SQIVND (reference sequence). The CDR3 contains 14 residues. CDR3 residues: CASSISGGDSPLHF. CDR3 coding DNA: TGTGCCAGTAGTATAAGTGGGGGGGATTCACCCCTCCACTTT.

V gene TRBV7-3 combines with J gene TRBJ1-1; D remains ambiguous. Germline lookup yields CDR1 SGHTA and CDR2 FQGTGA. V lost 5 bases, J lost 3 bases, and 13 bases lay in between. The CDR3 has 14 residues. DNA of the CDR3: TGTGCCAGCAGCCCGGCGGGAAGGGACACTGAAGCTTTCTTT. Protein product: CASSPAGRDTEAFF.

The chain couples TRBV5-5 to TRBJ1-2; 7 positions match TRBD1. With V trimmed by 5 bases and J by 5 bases, 12 bases remained unmatched. Germline values: CDR1 SGHKS, CDR2 YYEKEE (reference sequence). The CDR3 sequence is 15 residues long. The CDR3 loop is CASSPALTGSYGYTF. CDR3 nucleotide sequence: TGTGCCAGCAGTCCCGCGTTGACAGGGTCATATGGCTACACCTTC.

V usage is TRBV4-3 and J usage is TRBJ1-4, with TRBD1 matching 8 bases. CDR1 is LGHNA, CDR2 YSLEER, per germline. The V and J ends lost 4 bases and 0 bases, in that order; junction bases with no gene match: 4. The CDR3 is made up of 16 amino acids. DNA of the CDR3: TGCGCCAGCAGCCCAGGGGGCATTCCAACTAATGAAAAACTGTTTTTT. Amino acids: CASSPGGIPTNEKLFF.

This sequence joins TRBV6-5 and TRBJ2-2; 9 bases line up with TRBD2. CDR1 is MNHEY and CDR2 is SVGAGI in the germline V gene. V gave up 2 bases and J gave up 4 bases; unmatched junction bases: 5. The CDR3 is made up of 16 amino acids. This CDR3 reads CASSYALAGTTGELFF. In nucleotides, the CDR3 is TGTGCCAGCAGTTACGCTCTAGCGGGGACCACCGGGGAGCTGTTTTTT.

The rearrangement links TRBV2 to TRBJ1-2; D possibly corresponds to TRBD1 (5 bases). The CDR3 is made up of 13 amino acids. Trimming cost V 9 bases and J 2 bases, with 13 bases left between them. Germline assignment: CDR1 SNHLY and CDR2 FYNNEI. CDR3: CARRGLRNYGYTF. CDR3 DNA: TGTGCCAGGCGGGGGTTAAGGAACTATGGCTACACCTTC.

The chain uses TRBV10-3 and TRBJ2-7; tentatively, D is TRBD2 (5 bases). Trimming took off 2 bases at V and 0 bases at J, with 8 bases between the two ends. CDR3 length equals 14 residues. Germline CDR1 reads ENHRY; CDR2 reads SYGVKD. The CDR3: CAISEMTTSYEQYF. CDR3 bases: TGTGCCATCAGTGAGATGACTACCTCCTACGAGCAGTACTTC.

This chain connects TRBV7-2 to TRBJ2-5, with a weak D call TRBD2 (5 bases). Germline assignment: CDR1 SGHTA and CDR2 FQGNSA. The CDR3 loop spans 13 amino acids. Trimming cost V 1 base and J 6 bases, with 9 bases left between them. The CDR3 nucleotides read TGTGCCAGCAGCTTAGGCGGAGGAAAGACCCAGTACTTC. This gives the protein CASSLGGGKTQYF.

This clone occurred a few times. This chain connects TRBV19 to TRBJ1-2, with 9 bases identical to TRBD1. The CDR3 covers 15 residues. The germline V gene encodes CDR1 LNHDA and CDR2 SQIVND (reference sequence). Germline trimming cut 7 bases from V and 3 bases from J; bases unmatched to any gene: 9. CDR3 bases: TGTGCCAGTACCCTACACAGGGGGCAAGACTATGGCTACACCTTC. This gives the protein CASTLHRGQDYGYTF.

The chain links TRBV5-1 to TRBJ1-1; possibly TRBD1 for D (5 bases). The length of the CDR3 is 13 residues. Trimming shortened V by 0 bases and J by 10 bases, and 13 bases separated the two germline ends. Germline V gene data show CDR1 as SGHRS and CDR2 as YFSETQ. CDR3 nucleotide sequence: TGCGCCAGCAGCTTGGCCGGGGGGAGTTCAGCTTTCTTT. The encoded protein is CASSLAGGSSAFF.

This sequence joins TRBV4-3 and TRBJ1-1; perhaps TRBD1 as D (6 bases). Trimming stripped 3 bases from V and 4 bases from J, with 12 bases between. This CDR3 comprises 14 residues. The germline gives CDR1 LGHNA, CDR2 YSLEER. Written as DNA, the CDR3 is TGCGCCAGCAGCCAGGACAGCACCGGCACTGAAGCTTTCTTT. This codes for CASSQDSTGTEAFF.

V gene TRBV5-1 combines with J gene TRBJ2-2; D may be TRBD1 (5 bases). This CDR3 is 15 amino acids long. V lost 0 bases and J lost 1, with 7 bases in between. Germline assignment: CDR1 SGHRS and CDR2 YFSETQ. CDR3 sequence: CASSLDTGNTGELFF. The CDR3 DNA reads as TGCGCCAGCAGCTTGGATACAGGGAACACCGGGGAGCTGTTTTTT.

The CDR3 sequence: CAWSVGAQTQYF. The CDR3 DNA is TGTGCCTGGAGTGTGGGGGCACAGACCCAGTACTTC. This chain links TRBV30 with TRBJ2-5; D might be TRBD1 (6 bases). Germline-derived CDR1 and CDR2 are GTSNPN and SVGIG (reference sequence). V lost 0 bases and J 6 bases, leaving 8 bases between the germline ends. The CDR3 contains 12 residues.

V is TRBV2 and J is TRBJ2-5; D not certain. Trimming cost V 7 bases and J 5 bases, with 14 bases left between them. This CDR3 region has 13 residues. From germline, CDR1 is SNHLY and CDR2 FYNNEI. CDR3: CASNRESLETQYF. CDR3 sequence (DNA): TGTGCCAGCAATAGAGAAAGTTTGGAGACCCAGTACTTC. Full variable domain (missing parts from reference TRBV2 and TRBJ2-5): EPEVTQTPSHQVTQMGQEVILRCVPISNHLYFYWYRQILGQKVEFLVSFYNNEISEKSEIFDDQFSVERPDGSNFTLKIRSTKLEDSAMYFCASNRESLETQYFGPGTRLLVL.

This sequence joins TRBV9 and TRBJ1-4; D perhaps matches TRBD1 (6 bases). This CDR3 has 15 amino acids. Germline values: CDR1 SGDLS, CDR2 YYNGEE. Trimming cost V 5 bases and J 3 bases, with 14 bases left between them. As DNA, the CDR3 is TGTGCCAGCAGTCTTAGCGAGGGGGCTAATGAAAAACTGTTTTTT. Translated, it gives CASSLSEGANEKLFF. The full variable domain, in which reference TRBV9 and TRBJ1-4 provide the parts outside the CDR3, is DSGVTQTPKHLITATGQRVTLRCSPRSGDLSVYWYQQSLDQGLQFLIQYYNGEERAKGNILERFSAQQFPDLHSELNLSSLELGDSALYFCASSLSEGANEKLFFGSGTQLSVL.

This chain joins TRBV4-1 and TRBJ2-1; TRBD2 matches at 9 bases. The CDR3 consists of 16 residues. Losses at the gene ends were 2 bases for V and 8 bases for J; bases not matched to a gene: 10. The germline gives CDR1 MGHRA, CDR2 YSYEKL. In DNA, the CDR3 is TGCGCCAGCAGCCAATCTTCTGCGGGGGGGCTCCATGAGCAGTTCTTC. It specifies CASSQSSAGGLHEQFF.

The chain employs TRBV5-4 and TRBJ1-2; D is perhaps TRBD1 (5 bases). Trimming shortened V by 0 bases and J by 5 bases, and 8 bases separated the two germline ends. This CDR3 contains 13 residues. Per the germline V gene, CDR1 is SGHNT and CDR2 is YYREEE (reference sequence). The CDR3 nucleotides are TGTGCCAGCAGCTTGGATGGACAATATGGCTACACCTTC. This codes for CASSLDGQYGYTF.

The genes are TRBV7-6 and TRBJ2-3, with a weak D call TRBD2 (6 bases). The germline CDR1 and CDR2 sequences are SGHVS and FNYEAQ. V was pared by 4 bases and J by 4 bases, with 12 bases between. The CDR3 is 14 residues long. The CDR3 DNA follows: TGTGCCAGCAGCTCGGGGGTAGGGGCAGATACGCAGTATTTT. It is translated as CASSSGVGADTQYF.

For the CDR3, the DNA is TGTGCCACCAGCTTTGCCTCCGGGTCCTGGGGGGAGACCCAGTACTTC. Translated, it gives CATSFASGSWGETQYF. The chain joins TRBV15 to TRBJ2-5; D may be TRBD1 or TRBD2 (5 bases each). The CDR3 runs 16 residues. Deletions cut 5 bases from V and 5 bases from J, with 21 bases between. The germline V gene encodes CDR1 LNHNV and CDR2 YYDKDF (reference sequence). Variable domain in full (rest from reference TRBV15 and TRBJ2-5): DAMVIQNPRYQVTQFGKPVTLSCSQTLNHNVMYWYQQKSSQAPKLLFHYYDKDFNNEADTPDNFQSRRPNTSFCFLDIRSPGLGDTAMYLCATSFASGSWGETQYFGPGTRLLVL.

V is TRBV10-2 and J is TRBJ2-7, with 12 bases identical to TRBD2. The V gene end was trimmed by 2 bases and the J gene end by 2 bases; junction bases not matched to a gene: 4. Germline lookup yields CDR1 WSHSY and CDR2 SAAADI. This CDR3 has 16 amino acids. The CDR3 sequence: CASSEPRTSGAYEQYF. CDR3 coding DNA: TGCGCCAGCAGTGAGCCCCGGACTAGCGGGGCCTACGAGCAGTACTTC.